Each of the 25 T cell receptor beta chains below was sequenced from the same sample in a study of T-cell memory formation after mild COVID-19. TCRdb recomputed calls from the 5' RACE reads with MiXCR, one row per CDR3 protein. There are about 470,000 distinct CDR3 sequences in the sample; roughly 25% occur only once, and under 15% lies in the top ten. The sample comprised PBMCs or a T cell subset sorted from them (not recorded which). The receptors come from an adult woman who had mild COVID-19 (a few samples of this study predate the infection). Cell type and time point are not known.

This rearrangement joins TRBV5-1 to TRBJ1-1, with a weak D call TRBD1 (5 bases). The V gene's germline CDR1 is SGHRS and CDR2 YFSETQ. Trimming cost V 4 bases and J 0 bases, with 16 bases left between them. The CDR3 loop spans 16 amino acids. CDR3 DNA sequence: TGCGCCAGCAGCCCCGGACAAGGGAACATGAACACTGAAGCTTTCTTT. This encodes CASSPGQGNMNTEAFF.

This clonotype showed up just a few times. The V gene is TRBV5-5, the J gene TRBJ1-4; no reliable D call. The CDR3 loop spans 14 amino acids. The ends were cut back, 4 bases at V and 0 bases at J, with 7 bases in the middle. Germline loops: CDR1 SGHKS, CDR2 YYEKEE (reference sequence). CDR3 sequence (DNA): TGTGCCAGCAGCAGGACCACAACTAATGAAAAACTGTTTTTT. This sequence encodes CASSRTTTNEKLFF.

This clonotype was seen more than once but under ten times. The chain employs TRBV28 and TRBJ2-7; D perhaps matches TRBD1 (6 bases). V was shortened by 2 bases and J by 7 bases, with 9 bases between the two germline ends. CDR1 and CDR2 (germline): MDHEN, SYDVKM. The length of the CDR3 is 12 residues. DNA of the CDR3: TGTGCCAGCAGTTTACTGGGGGCGGAGCAGTACTTC. Amino acid sequence: CASSLLGAEQYF.

This clonotype was seen only a few times. The genes are TRBV20-1 and TRBJ1-2; possibly TRBD1 for D (6 bases). Germline values: CDR1 DFQATT, CDR2 SNEGSKA (reference sequence). Trimming shortened V by 1 base and J by 6 bases, and 18 bases separated the two germline ends. This CDR3 spans 15 amino acids. The CDR3 reads CSARAGTYPEDGYTF. The CDR3 bases are TGCAGTGCTAGAGCGGGGACATACCCGGAGGATGGCTACACCTTC.

A few counts support this clonotype. V gene TRBV12-3 or TRBV12-4 combines with J gene TRBJ2-1, with D perhaps TRBD2 (5 bases). Between the trimmed V and J ends, which lost 10 bases and 0 bases, there was a span of 19 bases. This CDR3 is built from 16 residues. CDR3 amino acids: CAIIALGGLSYNEQFF. For the CDR3, the DNA is TGTGCCATCATAGCCTTGGGCGGGCTCTCCTACAATGAGCAGTTCTTC.

This clonotype was seen repeatedly, ten times or more. V usage is TRBV6-2 or TRBV6-3 and J usage is TRBJ2-3; possibly TRBD1 or TRBD2 for D (5 bases each). The CDR3 is 15 residues long. V was trimmed by 8 bases and J by 2 bases, leaving 17 bases between them. CDR1 is MNHEY, CDR2 SVGEGT, per germline. The CDR3 nucleotides are TGTGCCAGCGGAGCCGGGACCCACATCACAGATACGCAGTATTTT. Its protein is CASGAGTHITDTQYF.

Note on this clonotype: Relative to the germline gene, one junction end is altered; a read error may explain this. The chain combines TRBV28 with TRBJ1-2; D unresolved. Per the germline V gene, CDR1 is MDHEN and CDR2 is SYDVKM. The CDR3 runs to 12 residues. CDR3 nucleotide sequence: TGTGCCAGCAGTTTATCCGGTCTGATGTCCTTCTTC. It encodes CASSLSGLMSFF.

The chain is built from TRBV24-1 and TRBJ2-3; D remains unclear. Germline assignment: CDR1 KGHDR and CDR2 SFDVKD. This CDR3 has 14 amino acids. The ends were cut back, 5 bases at V and 2 bases at J, with 10 bases in the middle. The CDR3: CATSGLELTDTQYF. The CDR3 DNA sequence: TGTGCCACCAGTGGTCTAGAACTCACAGATACGCAGTATTTT.

This clonotype has only a few counts. This CDR3 reads CASSQDRAEGAYNEQFF. The DNA of the CDR3 is TGCGCCAGCAGCCAAGATCGTGCTGAGGGGGCTTACAATGAGCAGTTCTTC. The chain joins TRBV4-3 to TRBJ2-1, with 7 positions matching TRBD1. Germline CDR1 reads LGHNA; CDR2 reads YSLEER. The CDR3 has 17 amino acids. Trimming at V came to 0 bases and at J to 4 bases, leaving 9 bases not matched to a gene.

Only a few counts were recorded for this clonotype. V usage is TRBV27 and J usage is TRBJ1-2; D might be TRBD1 (5 bases). CDR3 length: 14 residues. V was pared by 5 bases and J by 8 bases, with 18 bases between. Germline CDR1 and CDR2: MNHEY and SMNVEV (reference sequence). For the CDR3, the DNA is TGTGCCAGCAGTCCTCCCGGGGGGAGGGGAGGCTACACCTTC. Residues: CASSPPGGRGGYTF.

There are a few counts of this clonotype. The chain has TRBV7-9 and TRBJ2-5, with D possibly being TRBD1 or TRBD2 (6 bases each). In germline, CDR1 is SEHNR, CDR2 FQNEAQ (reference sequence). V lost 5 bases, J lost 5 bases, and 18 bases lay in between. The CDR3 sequence is 15 residues long. DNA for the CDR3: TGTGCCAGCAGCCGAGGGGGGAGCCCGGACGAGACCCAGTACTTC. This encodes CASSRGGSPDETQYF.

The gene calls are TRBV6-2 or TRBV6-3 and TRBJ2-1, with D possibly TRBD2 on 6 matching bases. Germline CDR1 is MNHEY and CDR2 is SVGEGT. This CDR3 contains 14 residues. The V gene lost 8 bases and the J gene lost 2 bases, with 13 bases spanning the gap. CDR3 in DNA: TGTGCCAGCCGGGCGGGCGGGACCTACAATGAGCAGTTCTTC. Its protein product is CASRAGGTYNEQFF.

In its sample, this clonotype was seen a few times. The CDR3, as DNA: TGTGCCAGCAGTTTAAGAGATCAGCCCCAGCATTTT. Translating gives CASSLRDQPQHF. This chain connects TRBV2 to TRBJ1-5; no clear D. V was pared by 5 bases and J by 5 bases, with 7 bases between. Per the germline V gene, CDR1 is SNHLY and CDR2 is FYNNEI. The CDR3 is 12 amino acids.

In its sample, this clonotype was seen many times. The V gene is TRBV7-2, the J gene TRBJ2-1, with TRBD1 identical over 8 bases. The CDR3 has 15 residues. J lost 3 bases, V lost 1 base, and 2 bases had no gene match. The V gene's germline CDR1 is SGHTA and CDR2 FQGNSA. The DNA of the CDR3 is TGTGCCAGCAGCTTAGGGGGGACAGGCTACAATGAGCAGTTCTTC. This sequence encodes CASSLGGTGYNEQFF. Filled out from reference TRBV7-2 and TRBJ2-1, the complete variable domain reads GAGVSQSPSNKVTEKGKDVELRCDPISGHTALYWYRQSLGQGLEFLIYFQGNSAPDKSGLPSDRFSAERTGGSVSTLTIQRTQQEDSAVYLCASSLGGTGYNEQFFGPGTRLTVL.

V is TRBV4-1 and J is TRBJ1-4; possibly TRBD1 for D (5 bases). The V end lost 2 bases, the J end lost 3 bases, and 13 bases lay between the germline ends. Germline-derived CDR1 and CDR2 are MGHRA and YSYEKL. CDR3 length: 16 amino acids. The CDR3: CASSQTTGRPNEKLFF. The CDR3 DNA sequence: TGCGCCAGCAGCCAAACCACGGGACGTCCTAATGAAAAACTGTTTTTT.

The chain carries TRBV11-2 and TRBJ1-2; the D gene is possibly TRBD1 (5 bases). V was pared by 1 base and J by 4 bases, with 10 bases between. Germline CDR1 reads SGHAT; CDR2 reads FQNNGV. CDR3 length: 14 residues. CDR3 amino acids: CASSLGPGTYGYTF. The CDR3 region has the DNA TGTGCCAGCAGCTTAGGTCCAGGGACCTATGGCTACACCTTC.

This chain joins TRBV29-1 and TRBJ1-2; tentatively, D is TRBD1 (6 bases). Trimming took off 7 bases at V and 3 bases at J, with 18 bases between the two ends. The CDR3 has 14 amino acids. The germline gives CDR1 SQVTM, CDR2 ANQGSEA. CDR3: CSGLIQGPDYGYTF. CDR3 nucleotide sequence: TGCAGCGGGCTTATACAGGGACCCGACTATGGCTACACCTTC.

This clonotype was seen only a few times. The chain links TRBV9 to TRBJ2-3; TRBD1 matches 7 bases. Trimming took 4 bases from V and 5 from J; bases not matched to a gene: 7. Germline assignment: CDR1 SGDLS and CDR2 YYNGEE. The CDR3 contains 14 residues. This CDR3 is CASSLTTGVDTQYF. The DNA for the CDR3 is TGTGCCAGCAGCCTTACCACAGGGGTAGATACGCAGTATTTT.

This clonotype was picked up a small number of times. This chain uses TRBV29-1 with TRBJ2-7; 8 bases match TRBD1. CDR3 size: 14 residues. CDR1 SQVTM and CDR2 ANQGSEA come from the germline V gene. The J segment lost 6 bases and the V segment lost 4 bases, leaving 11 bases of the junction unmatched. The CDR3: CSVVGRQGATEQYF. The DNA for the CDR3 is TGCAGCGTTGTGGGGAGGCAGGGGGCGACCGAGCAGTACTTC.

The sample holds a few counts of this clonotype. This rearrangement joins TRBV27 to TRBJ1-1; weak D call: TRBD1 (6 bases). V lost 2 bases to trimming and J lost 6 bases, with 10 bases between them. Germline V gene sequence: CDR1 MNHEY, CDR2 SMNVEV (reference sequence). The CDR3 extends over 13 amino acids. CDR3 coding DNA: TGTGCCAGCAGTTTAATTGGACAGCCTGAAGCTTTCTTT. It specifies CASSLIGQPEAFF.

This clonotype has a handful of counts. The rearrangement joins TRBV7-2 to TRBJ2-1; 7 nucleotides align to TRBD2. With V trimmed by 3 bases and J by 4 bases, 9 bases remained unmatched. CDR3 length: 16 amino acids. CDR1 and CDR2 from the germline V gene are SGHTA and FQGNSA. Written as DNA, the CDR3 is TGTGCCAGCAGCTTTAAGAGCGGGCGGGGGTACAATGAGCAGTTCTTC. Translation gives CASSFKSGRGYNEQFF.

The genes are TRBV7-9 and TRBJ2-1; perhaps TRBD2 as D (7 bases). In germline, CDR1 is SEHNR, CDR2 FQNEAQ (reference sequence). The CDR3 contains 16 residues. V lost 4 bases to trimming and J lost 4 bases, with 17 bases between them. The CDR3 nucleotides are TGTGCCAGCAGCTCCTCGGGGGGCCCCACGTACAATGAGCAGTTCTTC. Translation: CASSSSGGPTYNEQFF.

The V gene is TRBV20-1, the J gene TRBJ2-3, with 7 nucleotides matching TRBD2. J lost 6 bases, V lost 5 bases, and 11 bases had no gene match. Germline CDR1 DFQATT, CDR2 SNEGSKA (reference sequence). This CDR3 is 14 amino acids long. CDR3 region: CSAGPWEGYDTQYF. CDR3 nucleotide sequence: TGCAGTGCTGGGCCCTGGGAGGGGTACGATACGCAGTATTTT.

This clonotype showed up just a few times. The rearrangement joins TRBV11-2 to TRBJ2-3; D is possibly TRBD2 (5 bases). The V end was cut by 1 base, the J end by 5 bases, with 7 bases between. The CDR3 runs 13 residues. In germline, CDR1 is SGHAT, CDR2 FQNNGV. The CDR3 loop is CASSLVAGDTQYF. The CDR3 DNA is TGTGCCAGCAGCTTAGTCGCGGGAGATACGCAGTATTTT.

This clonotype appeared a single time. This chain links TRBV5-6 with TRBJ2-1; D possibly corresponds to TRBD1 (5 bases). V was clipped by 1 base and J by 3 bases, with 8 bases between them. The length of the CDR3 is 14 residues. CDR1 is SGHDT and CDR2 is YYEEEE in the germline V gene. CDR3 nucleotides: TGTGCCAGCAGCTTGATAGGGGACTACAATGAGCAGTTCTTC. Its translation is CASSLIGDYNEQFF.